These 21 T cell receptor beta chains were all obtained from the same sample, sequenced in a study of blood T cell repertoires in COVID-19. Here immunoSEQ multiplex PCR was the method, and the copy in TCRdb shows in-frame clones only, minus some. The sample has 130,000 to 150,000 clones; about 86% are singletons. The sequenced sample consisted of PBMCs or T cells enriched from blood (not recorded which). Source of these receptors: a man aged 50-60 years who had recovered from COVID-19.

The chain combines TRBV7-3 with TRBJ1-2, with a possible D match to TRBD1 (6 bases). From germline, CDR1 is SGHTA and CDR2 FQGTGA. V lost 8 bases, J lost 6 bases, and 19 bases lay in between. This CDR3 spans 14 amino acids. The CDR3 is CASGNPGGADGYTF. The CDR3 DNA reads TGTGCCAGCGGAAACCCGGGGGGCGCGGATGGCTACACCTTC.

This rearrangement joins TRBV27 to TRBJ1-4; 7 bases are shared with TRBD1. The CDR3 runs to 17 residues. From germline, CDR1 is MNHEY and CDR2 SMNVEV (reference sequence). Trimming at V came to 3 bases and at J to 1 base, leaving 8 bases not matched to a gene. The CDR3 DNA follows: TGTGCCAGCAGTTTCCGACTCGCAGGGGGAACTAATGAAAAACTGTTTTTT. Its translation: CASSFRLAGGTNEKLFF.

The chain carries TRBV5-1 and TRBJ1-2; 9 bases fit TRBD1. CDR3 size: 15 residues. Looked up from germline, CDR1 is SGHRS and CDR2 is YFSETQ. With V trimmed by 0 bases and J by 8 bases, 8 bases remained unmatched. The CDR3 is CASSLGGQGTDGYTF. In DNA, the CDR3 is TGCGCCAGCAGCTTGGGAGGACAGGGGACGGACGGCTACACCTTC.

The DNA for the CDR3 is TGTGCCAGCAGACCAGGGTTTGGCACCGGGGAGCTGTTTTTT. As protein: CASRPGFGTGELFF. The chain recombines TRBV7-2 with TRBJ2-2; the D gene is possibly TRBD1 (5 bases). V dropped 6 bases and J dropped 4 bases, with 12 bases sitting between them. The germline CDR1 and CDR2 sequences are SGHTA and FQGNSA. CDR3 length equals 14 residues.

The V and J genes are TRBV9 and TRBJ1-2; D might be TRBD1 (6 bases). Germline V gives CDR1 SGDLS, CDR2 YYNGEE. The CDR3 totals 14 residues. V was trimmed by 3 bases and J by 9 bases, leaving 18 bases between them. The CDR3 protein is CASSDRTTGGSYTF. In DNA form, the CDR3 reads TGTGCCAGCAGCGATAGAACGACAGGTGGAAGCTACACCTTC.

The chain employs TRBV9 and TRBJ1-4; 11 nucleotides line up with TRBD1. CDR1 SGDLS and CDR2 YYNGEE come from the germline V gene. V trimming: 4 bases; J trimming: 8 bases; junction bases outside the gene matches: 10. The CDR3 has 16 amino acids. The CDR3 region is CASSPRRDRGTEKLFF. The CDR3 nucleotides read TGTGCCAGCAGCCCCCGCCGGGACAGGGGGACCGAAAAACTGTTTTTT. The entire variable domain, with the rest obtained from reference TRBV9 and TRBJ1-4, is as follows: DSGVTQTPKHLITATGQRVTLRCSPRSGDLSVYWYQQSLDQGLQFLIQYYNGEERAKGNILERFSAQQFPDLHSELNLSSLELGDSALYFCASSPRRDRGTEKLFFGSGTQLSVL.

The genes are TRBV6-6 and TRBJ2-1; 14 bases fit TRBD2. V shed 2 bases and J 10 bases; nucleotides not matched to a gene: 4. Germline V CDR1 and CDR2: MNHNY, SVGAGI (reference sequence). CDR3 size: 15 residues. CDR3 loop: CASSYGTSGGGEQFF. CDR3 bases: TGTGCCAGCAGTTACGGGACTAGCGGGGGAGGAGAGCAGTTCTTC.

The chain employs TRBV12-3 or TRBV12-4 and TRBJ2-2; no reliable D call. The V end lost 6 bases, the J end lost 1 base, and 6 bases lay between the germline ends. The CDR3 loop spans 13 amino acids. CDR3 in DNA: TGTGCCAGCAGCCCCCGGAACACCGGGGAGCTGTTTTTT. It specifies CASSPRNTGELFF.

The chain has TRBV2 and TRBJ1-5, with 7 bases aligning to TRBD1. The CDR3 extends over 13 amino acids. Germline loops: CDR1 SNHLY, CDR2 FYNNEI. Germline trimming cut 8 bases from V and 7 bases from J; bases unmatched to any gene: 8. CDR3 sequence: CASGKTGSQPQHF. CDR3 nucleotides: TGTGCCAGCGGAAAGACAGGGAGCCAGCCCCAGCATTTT.

The gene calls are TRBV18 and TRBJ1-2; a possible D gene is TRBD1 (5 bases). CDR3 length: 15 residues. Germline loops: CDR1 KGHSH, CDR2 LQKENI. Trimming took 2 bases from V and 3 from J, leaving 13 bases between them. CDR3 in amino acids: CASSPGSRVDYGYTF. In DNA form, the CDR3 reads TGTGCCAGCTCACCAGGGTCCAGGGTTGACTATGGCTACACCTTC.

The gene calls are TRBV18 and TRBJ2-3, with TRBD2 identical over 7 bases. CDR3 size: 16 residues. Germline values: CDR1 KGHSH, CDR2 LQKENI. The J segment lost 1 base and the V segment lost 3 bases, leaving 7 bases of the junction unmatched. CDR3 DNA: TGTGCCAGCTCACCTCCGTCTAGCGGACGCACAGATACGCAGTATTTT. Translation gives CASSPPSSGRTDTQYF.

The CDR3 sequence is CASSSATGEAEQYF. As DNA, the CDR3 is TGCGCCAGCAGCTCCGCGACAGGAGAGGCGGAGCAGTACTTC. The V and J genes are TRBV5-1 and TRBJ2-7, with D possibly matching TRBD1 (6 bases). V lost 3 bases and J lost 7, with 17 bases in between. Per germline, CDR1 SGHRS and CDR2 YFSETQ. This CDR3 comprises 14 residues.

The chain employs TRBV7-8 and TRBJ1-6, with unresolved D. Germline loops: CDR1 SGHVS, CDR2 FQNEAQ. The CDR3 runs 14 residues. With 1 base removed from V and 9 bases from J, the gap between germline ends came to 10 bases. The DNA for the CDR3 is TGTGCCAGCAGCTTAGGAGGGAGCGGTTCACCCCTCCACTTT. As protein: CASSLGGSGSPLHF.

The CDR3 sequence is CASSPDRSNSNQPQHF. The CDR3 nucleotides are TGTGCCAGCTCACCGGACAGGTCAAATAGCAATCAGCCCCAGCATTTT. The chain joins TRBV18 to TRBJ1-5; TRBD1 agrees at 7 bases. Germline CDR1 and CDR2: KGHSH and LQKENI. The trim removed 3 bases at V and 0 bases at J, leaving 5 bases unmatched. CDR3 length equals 16 residues.

This chain connects TRBV27 to TRBJ1-1; D is ambiguous. The CDR3 contains 14 residues. Germline CDR1 MNHEY, CDR2 SMNVEV (reference sequence). V lost 8 bases and J 9 bases, leaving 22 bases between the germline ends. Here the CDR3 reads CASSKEGSANKAFF. CDR3 bases: TGTGCCAGCTCAAAAGAGGGATCGGCGAATAAAGCTTTCTTT.

DNA for the CDR3: TGTGCCAGTAGTCCTAGCGGGGGGCGTTACAATGAGCAGTTCTTC. This translates into CASSPSGGRYNEQFF. The chain is built from TRBV19 and TRBJ2-1, with TRBD2 identical over 11 bases. Per the germline V gene, CDR1 is LNHDA and CDR2 is SQIVND (reference sequence). The V gene end was trimmed by 5 bases and the J gene end by 4 bases; junction bases not matched to a gene: 4. CDR3 length: 15 amino acids. Full variable domain (rest looked up from reference TRBV19 and TRBJ2-1): DGGITQSPKYLFRKEGQNVTLSCEQNLNHDAMYWYRQDPGQGLRLIYYSQIVNDFQKGDIAEGYSVSREKKESFPLTVTSAQKNPTAFYLCASSPSGGRYNEQFFGPGTRLTVL.

The table lists this clone with a few counts. The chain couples TRBV6-2 or TRBV6-3 to TRBJ1-3; unclear D gene. V was shortened by 2 bases and J by 5 bases, with 13 bases between the two germline ends. Germline assignment: CDR1 MNHEY and CDR2 SVGEGT. The CDR3 totals 15 residues. The CDR3 bases are TGTGCCAGCAGTTACGAGGGATTCGTGCGAAACACCATATATTTT. It is translated as CASSYEGFVRNTIYF.

The V call is TRBV15, the J call TRBJ1-5; a weak D match, TRBD1 (5 bases). V shed 0 bases and J shed 3 bases, with 9 bases lying between them. Germline V gene sequence: CDR1 LNHNV, CDR2 YYDKDF (reference sequence). This CDR3 has 15 amino acids. The CDR3 protein is CATSREQGNNQPQHF. DNA for the CDR3: TGTGCCACCAGCAGAGAGCAGGGAAACAATCAGCCCCAGCATTTT. The full variable domain, with the rest looked up from reference TRBV15 and TRBJ1-5, is DAMVIQNPRYQVTQFGKPVTLSCSQTLNHNVMYWYQQKSSQAPKLLFHYYDKDFNNEADTPDNFQSRRPNTSFCFLDIRSPGLGDTAMYLCATSREQGNNQPQHFGDGTRLSIL.

The chain is built from TRBV9 and TRBJ1-3, with unresolved D. This CDR3 contains 14 residues. Germline lookup yields CDR1 SGDLS and CDR2 YYNGEE. The V gene lost 6 bases and the J gene lost 0 bases, with 10 bases spanning the gap. The CDR3 sequence: CASKEGLSGNTIYF. In DNA form, the CDR3 reads TGTGCCAGCAAGGAGGGCCTCTCTGGAAACACCATATATTTT. The variable domain in full, completed from reference TRBV9 and TRBJ1-3, reads DSGVTQTPKHLITATGQRVTLRCSPRSGDLSVYWYQQSLDQGLQFLIQYYNGEERAKGNILERFSAQQFPDLHSELNLSSLELGDSALYFCASKEGLSGNTIYFGEGSWLTVV.

The V gene is TRBV11-2, the J gene TRBJ2-3; 11 positions match TRBD2. The V gene end was trimmed by 2 bases and the J gene end by 2 bases; junction bases not matched to a gene: 9. The CDR3 contains 18 residues. The V gene's germline CDR1 is SGHAT and CDR2 FQNNGV. The CDR3 DNA reads as TGTGCCAGCAGCTTATCTAGCGGGGGGAACCCACTCACAGATACGCAGTATTTT. Its protein product is CASSLSSGGNPLTDTQYF.

V gene TRBV12-3 or TRBV12-4 combines with J gene TRBJ1-1, with 8 bases lining up with TRBD1. After removal of 3 bases from V and 5 bases from J, the junction contained 2 bases not matched to a gene. The CDR3 loop spans 13 amino acids. This CDR3 reads CASSFQGATEAFF. In DNA, the CDR3 is TGTGCCAGCAGTTTCCAGGGGGCTACTGAAGCTTTCTTT.